This TCR beta chain was documented in a study of PD-1 blockade in classical Hodgkin lymphoma. Findings and limits, study-wide: Only CD4+ TCR diversity, not CD8+, had risen significantly by C4D1.

Remarks on this clone: No antigen is known for it.

The V gene lost 0 bases and the J gene lost 5 bases, with 8 bases spanning the gap. The CDR3 runs to 14 residues. Germline V lookup: CDR1 KGHSH, CDR2 LQKENI. Exposure to brentuximab vedotin varied, and each patient had relapsed following autologous stem cell transplantation. Patients had relapsed/refractory classical Hodgkin lymphoma with complete response, partial response or progressive disease as best response. Here immunoSEQ multiplex PCR was the method, and the copy in TCRdb shows in-frame clones only, minus some. The sample records some 15,000 clones, about 80% being singletons. The clonotype comes from a human donor with classical Hodgkin lymphoma. Sample: peripheral blood mononuclear cells (PBMCs), taken at baseline. This sequence joins TRBV18 and TRBJ1-3; D uncertain. The CDR3 DNA sequence: TGTGCCAGCTCACCACCGGTTGAGAGAAACACCATATATTTT. As protein: CASSPPVERNTIYF.